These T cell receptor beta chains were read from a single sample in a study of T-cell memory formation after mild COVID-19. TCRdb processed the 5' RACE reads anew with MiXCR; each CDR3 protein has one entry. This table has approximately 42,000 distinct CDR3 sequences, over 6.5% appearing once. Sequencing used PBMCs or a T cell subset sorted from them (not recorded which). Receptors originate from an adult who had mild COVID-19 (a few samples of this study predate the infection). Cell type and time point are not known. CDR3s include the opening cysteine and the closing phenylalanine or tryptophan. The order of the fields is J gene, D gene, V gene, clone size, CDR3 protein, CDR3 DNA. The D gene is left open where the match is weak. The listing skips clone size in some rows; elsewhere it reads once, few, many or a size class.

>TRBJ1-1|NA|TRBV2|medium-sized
CASSPVATDGANTEAFF
TGTGCCAGCAGCCCCGTAGCAACAGATGGGGCGAACACTGAAGCTTTCTTT
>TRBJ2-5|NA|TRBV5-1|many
CASSLSTVGAETQYF
TGCGCCAGCAGCCTCTCGACCGTGGGGGCAGAGACCCAGTACTTC
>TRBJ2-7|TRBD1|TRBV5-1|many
CASSLEGRGHDEQYF
TGCGCCAGCAGCTTGGAGGGCAGGGGGCATGACGAGCAGTACTTC
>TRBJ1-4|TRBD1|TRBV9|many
CASSATGGREKLFF
TGTGCCAGCAGCGCCACAGGGGGCCGGGAAAAACTGTTTTTT
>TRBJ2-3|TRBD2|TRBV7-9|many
CASSPGLAVGDTQYF
TGTGCCAGCAGCCCGGGACTAGCGGTCGGTGATACGCAGTATTTT
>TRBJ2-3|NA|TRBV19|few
CASSPTLGDTQYF
TGTGCCAGTAGTCCAACCCTGGGAGATACGCAGTATTTT
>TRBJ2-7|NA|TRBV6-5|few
CASSWDIKEQYF
TGTGCCAGCAGTTGGGACATCAAGGAGCAGTACTTC
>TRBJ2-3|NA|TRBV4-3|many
CASSQRQYTDTQYF
TGCGCCAGCAGCCAAAGACAGTACACAGATACGCAGTATTTT
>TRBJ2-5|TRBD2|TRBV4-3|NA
CASSRSLAGGPSGETQYF
TGCGCCAGCAGCCGATCACTAGCGGGAGGGCCCTCAGGAGAGACCCAGTACTTC
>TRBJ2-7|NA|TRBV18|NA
CASSWGFHEQYF
TGTGCCAGCTCTTGGGGGTTCCACGAGCAGTACTTC
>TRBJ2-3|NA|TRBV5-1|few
CASSLMDNTDTQYF
TGCGCCAGCAGCCTTATGGATAACACAGATACGCAGTATTTT
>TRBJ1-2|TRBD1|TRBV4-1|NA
CASSQDGPGQGFGYTF
TGCGCCAGCAGCCAAGACGGACCGGGACAGGGGTTTGGCTACACCTTC
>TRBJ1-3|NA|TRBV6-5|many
CASRSLRSLSSGNTIYF
TGTGCCAGCAGGAGTCTAAGGAGCCTTTCCTCTGGAAACACCATATATTTT
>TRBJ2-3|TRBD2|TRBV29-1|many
CSVEGEGRGGRDTQYF
TGCAGCGTTGAAGGGGAGGGGCGGGGTGGTAGAGATACGCAGTATTTT
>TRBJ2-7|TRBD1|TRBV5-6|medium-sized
CASSLEPGQGSYF
TGTGCCAGCAGCTTAGAGCCGGGACAGGGCTCCTACTTC
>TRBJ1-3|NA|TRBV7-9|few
CASSFHSAGSNGNTIYF
TGTGCCAGCAGCTTCCACTCCGCGGGGAGCAACGGGAACACCATATATTTT
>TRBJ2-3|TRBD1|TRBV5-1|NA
CASESTGGTDTQYF
TGCGCCAGTGAGTCGACAGGGGGTACAGATACGCAGTATTTT
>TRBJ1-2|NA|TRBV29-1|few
CSVEAGAYGYTF
TGCAGCGTTGAAGCAGGGGCATATGGCTACACCTTC
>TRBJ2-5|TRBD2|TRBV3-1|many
CASSQKKGAGGYQETQYF
TGTGCCAGCAGCCAAAAGAAGGGAGCGGGAGGGTACCAAGAGACCCAGTACTTC
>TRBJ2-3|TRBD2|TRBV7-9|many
CASSPPSAGGRDTQYF
TGTGCCAGCAGCCCTCCCAGTGCGGGAGGTCGTGATACGCAGTATTTT
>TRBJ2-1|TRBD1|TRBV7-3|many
CASSLKPGTGSIRNEQFF
TGTGCCAGCAGCTTAAAGCCCGGGACAGGGAGTATAAGGAATGAGCAGTTCTTC
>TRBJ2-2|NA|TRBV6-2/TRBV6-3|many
CAGQRENTGELFF
TGTGCCGGACAGCGGGAGAACACCGGGGAGCTGTTTTTT
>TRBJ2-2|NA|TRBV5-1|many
CASSWRGTENTGELFF
TGCGCCAGCAGCTGGAGGGGGACCGAGAACACCGGGGAGCTGTTTTTT
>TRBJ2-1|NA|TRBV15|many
CATSRDPGRLFHEQFF
TGTGCCACCAGCAGAGATCCCGGGCGGCTGTTTCATGAGCAGTTCTTC
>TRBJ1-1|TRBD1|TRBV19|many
CASSAAWTGLGTEAFF
TGTGCCAGTAGCGCGGCTTGGACAGGGTTGGGCACTGAAGCTTTCTTT